Included here is one TCR beta chain sequence, with context. As yet, its antigen is unknown. The sample is drawn from a study of T cell repertoires in cytomegalovirus infection. Background on the study: It was the public TCR beta signatures that indicated both CMV infection and matching HLA type. The study's findings and limits: CMV carriers with the relevant HLA were identified by cumulative public TCR beta family frequency. The response measured ex vivo was dominated by TCR beta clonotypes (HLA-C-restricted and CMV-specific).

MiXCR, applied by TCRdb to the reads, yields one record per CDR3 protein. The profile shows fewer than 350,000 distinct CDR3 sequences, 17% of them singletons. The TCR comes from a human donor in good health (CMV status not recorded). Some clones in this sample may be carry-over from other donors' samples. Sequenced sample: PBMCs.

The CDR3 protein is CASRPRGPSRYSEAFF. CDR3 sequence (DNA): TGTGCCAGCAGGCCGCGTGGACCCTCGAGGTACTCTGAAGCTTTCTTT. The chain employs TRBV6-1 and TRBJ1-1; D unresolved. The CDR3 totals 16 residues. V was trimmed by 6 bases and J by 6 bases, leaving 23 bases between them. Germline-derived CDR1 and CDR2 are MNHNS and SASEGT.